This T cell receptor (beta chain) was identified in a study of T cells in women clearing cervical HPV infection. Study context: Cases' blood sampling followed lesion detection by median around 150 days (90 to 200).

Notes on the study in general: Controls had more TRBV6-7 (about 0.15%) than cases (around 0.11%).

immunoSEQ multiplex PCR used an average of about 1,200 ng genomic DNA. The repertoire was sequenced with immunoSEQ multiplex PCR; TCRdb's copy has only in-frame clones and lacks some. The sample holds approximately 15,000 clones. About this clone: Its antigen remains unknown. With the read ending 3 residues before the CDR3 end, the germline J gene is used to fill in that end.

Germline lookup yields CDR1 SGHNT and CDR2 YYREEE (reference sequence). Trimming cost V 3 bases and J 1 base, with 9 bases left between them. The CDR3 consists of 14 residues. The chain uses TRBV5-4 and TRBJ2-3, with a weak D call TRBD1 (5 bases). The clonotype comes from a woman between 18 and 70 years old with a cervical HPV16 infection that either progressed to CIN3+ or cleared (not recorded which). Input material: blood buffy coat. The covered CDR3 bases are TGTGCCAGCAGCTCCGAAGGGGGCACAGATACG. The encoded protein is CASSSEGGTDT. The full-length CDR3 reads as CASSSEGGTDTQYF.